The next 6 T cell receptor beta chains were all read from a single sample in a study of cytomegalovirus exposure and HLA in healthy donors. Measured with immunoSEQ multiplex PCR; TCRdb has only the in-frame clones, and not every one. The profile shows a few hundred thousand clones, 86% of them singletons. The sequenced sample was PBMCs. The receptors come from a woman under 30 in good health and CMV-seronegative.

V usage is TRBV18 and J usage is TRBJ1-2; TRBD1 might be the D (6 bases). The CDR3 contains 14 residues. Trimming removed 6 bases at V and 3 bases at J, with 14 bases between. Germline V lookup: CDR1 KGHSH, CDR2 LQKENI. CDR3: CASSTSGADYGYTF. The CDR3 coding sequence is TGTGCCAGCTCCACTTCAGGGGCCGACTATGGCTACACCTTC.

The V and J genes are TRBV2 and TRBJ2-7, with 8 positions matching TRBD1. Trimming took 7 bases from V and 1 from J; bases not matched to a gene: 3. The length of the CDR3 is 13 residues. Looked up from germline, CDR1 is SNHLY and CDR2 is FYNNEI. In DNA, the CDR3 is TGTGCCAGCAACACAGGGGGTTCCTACGAGCAGTACTTC. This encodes CASNTGGSYEQYF.

In DNA, the CDR3 is TGTGCCAGCAGCTTATTCCCTAGCGGGAGCGAGCAGTACTTC. This codes for CASSLFPSGSEQYF. This chain connects TRBV7-2 to TRBJ2-7; the match to TRBD2 covers 10 bases. Germline V gene sequence: CDR1 SGHTA, CDR2 FQGNSA. J gave up 6 bases and V 2 bases, and 4 bases lay outside the gene matches. The CDR3 runs 14 residues.

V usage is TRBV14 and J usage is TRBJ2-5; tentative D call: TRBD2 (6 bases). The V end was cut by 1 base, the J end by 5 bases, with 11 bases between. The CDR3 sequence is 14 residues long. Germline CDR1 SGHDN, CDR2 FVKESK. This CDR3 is CASSQVWRDETQYF. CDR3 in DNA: TGTGCCAGCAGCCAAGTGTGGAGGGACGAGACCCAGTACTTC.

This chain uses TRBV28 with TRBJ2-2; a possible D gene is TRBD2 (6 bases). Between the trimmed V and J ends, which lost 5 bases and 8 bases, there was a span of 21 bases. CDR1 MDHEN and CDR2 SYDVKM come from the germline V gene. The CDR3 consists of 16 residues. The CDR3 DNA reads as TGTGCCAGCAGTCCCTTTGCCGGGACTGACAATGGGGAGCTGTTTTTT. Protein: CASSPFAGTDNGELFF.

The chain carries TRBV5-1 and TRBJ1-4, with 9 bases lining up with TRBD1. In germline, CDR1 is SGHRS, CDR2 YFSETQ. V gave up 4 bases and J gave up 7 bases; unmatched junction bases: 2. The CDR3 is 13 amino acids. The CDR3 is CASSPGQGEKLFF. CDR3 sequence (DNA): TGCGCCAGCAGCCCGGGACAGGGTGAAAAACTGTTTTTT.